The rows below give T cell receptor beta chains drawn from one sample of a study of blood T cell repertoires in COVID-19. Here immunoSEQ multiplex PCR was the method, and the copy in TCRdb shows in-frame clones only, minus some. The sample includes 300,000 or so clones, about nine tenths of them seen just once. The sample comprised peripheral blood. The receptors shown here come from a woman aged 25 to 39 with COVID-19, enrolled during active disease. Both conserved end residues are part of each CDR3. The order of the fields is clone size, J gene, V gene, CDR3 protein. Expanded clones are given a class, and other clones once, few, many or no size at all.

abundance: NA; j_gene: TRBJ1-2; v_gene: TRBV5-1; CDR3aa: CASSLGENYGYTF
abundance: few; j_gene: TRBJ1-1; v_gene: TRBV20-1; CDR3aa: CSATRTGQAFF
abundance: NA; j_gene: TRBJ1-5; v_gene: TRBV28; CDR3aa: CASSVTGPSNQPQHF
abundance: NA; j_gene: TRBJ1-2; v_gene: TRBV5-5; CDR3aa: CASSPSLLFNYGYTF
abundance: NA; j_gene: TRBJ1-1; v_gene: TRBV7-8; CDR3aa: CASSLANNPNTEAFF
abundance: NA; j_gene: TRBJ2-6; v_gene: TRBV7-9; CDR3aa: CASSRTGLAVSGANVLTF
abundance: NA; j_gene: TRBJ2-1; v_gene: TRBV3-1/TRBV3-2; CDR3aa: CASSQDPGLAGGPTYNEQFF
abundance: NA; j_gene: TRBJ1-5; v_gene: TRBV7-9; CDR3aa: CASSLQGSGQPQHF
abundance: NA; j_gene: TRBJ2-1; v_gene: TRBV25-1; CDR3aa: CASRPGSSYNEQFF
abundance: NA; j_gene: TRBJ2-2; v_gene: TRBV27; CDR3aa: CASSLNRATGELFF
abundance: once; j_gene: TRBJ2-5; v_gene: TRBV18; CDR3aa: CASSPRRDIYQETQYF
abundance: NA; j_gene: TRBJ2-7; v_gene: TRBV29-1; CDR3aa: CSVTHVAGEGYEQYF
abundance: once; j_gene: TRBJ2-3; v_gene: TRBV29-1; CDR3aa: CSVMRGFEGLSTDTQYF
abundance: few; j_gene: TRBJ1-4; v_gene: TRBV30; CDR3aa: CAWKRQGPTNEKLFF
abundance: NA; j_gene: TRBJ1-3; v_gene: TRBV6-5; CDR3aa: CASSLGFGAGNTIYF
abundance: NA; j_gene: TRBJ2-3; v_gene: TRBV7-9; CDR3aa: CASSSGLAGGSTDTQYF
abundance: NA; j_gene: TRBJ2-2; v_gene: TRBV6-5; CDR3aa: CASSYSVGSGTGELFF
abundance: NA; j_gene: TRBJ2-6; v_gene: TRBV6-5; CDR3aa: CASQVASGANVLTF
abundance: NA; j_gene: TRBJ1-1; v_gene: TRBV5-1; CDR3aa: CASSLGESPVDTEAFF
abundance: NA; j_gene: TRBJ2-1; v_gene: TRBV7-3; CDR3aa: CASSFDRAAYNEQFF
abundance: NA; j_gene: TRBJ2-1; v_gene: TRBV12-3/TRBV12-4; CDR3aa: CASRGVPYNEQFF
abundance: NA; j_gene: TRBJ2-2; v_gene: TRBV7-2; CDR3aa: CASSLDRWGLASAGELFF
abundance: NA; j_gene: TRBJ2-3; v_gene: TRBV30; CDR3aa: CAWSRSSDTQYF
abundance: NA; j_gene: TRBJ2-7; v_gene: TRBV6-2/TRBV6-3; CDR3aa: CASSYTPAYEQYF
abundance: NA; j_gene: TRBJ1-3; v_gene: TRBV5-6; CDR3aa: CASSFGQLFSGNTIYF
abundance: once; j_gene: TRBJ1-3; v_gene: TRBV5-1; CDR3aa: CASSVDTDGNTIYF
abundance: NA; j_gene: TRBJ1-2; v_gene: TRBV19; CDR3aa: CASSKGWTSTGTF
abundance: NA; j_gene: TRBJ1-5; v_gene: TRBV18; CDR3aa: CASSPTGGNQPQHF
abundance: NA; j_gene: TRBJ1-1; v_gene: TRBV6-2/TRBV6-3; CDR3aa: CASSFGGGGTEAFF
abundance: NA; j_gene: TRBJ2-3; v_gene: TRBV7-2; CDR3aa: CASSSLPRLPDTQYF
abundance: NA; j_gene: TRBJ2-7; v_gene: TRBV7-2; CDR3aa: CASSLGGHKTYEQYF